This TCR beta chain originates from a study of blood T cell repertoires in COVID-19. TCRdb's copy holds only in-frame clones and misses some; the assay was immunoSEQ multiplex PCR. This table holds around 170,000 clones, approximately 84% found once. Germline V gene data show CDR1 as LNHDA and CDR2 as SQIVND (reference sequence). Trimming removed 8 bases from V and 2 bases from J; junction bases left unmatched: 3. This CDR3 has 13 amino acids. The material sequenced was peripheral blood. This chain uses TRBV19 with TRBJ2-1, with 7 nucleotides matching TRBD1. The origin of this receptor is a man younger than 35 with active or convalescent COVID-19. The CDR3 nucleotides are TGTGCCAGTCGACAGGGCACCTACAATGAGCAGTTCTTC. Protein: CASRQGTYNEQFF.